This TCR beta chain is drawn from a study of blood T cell repertoires in COVID-19. The protocol was immunoSEQ multiplex PCR, while the TCRdb copy is restricted to in-frame clones and leaves out a portion. The sample includes more than 300,000 clones, around nine tenths of them seen just once. The CDR3 covers 14 residues. Germline lookup yields CDR1 SGHRS and CDR2 YFSETQ. Trimming took 2 bases from V and 6 from J, leaving 14 bases between them. Across 24 US areas, participants ranged in age from 18 to 89 years. Allocation to cohorts depended on clinical history reported by the participants. No more than 2 weeks before study entry, exposed participants had met a case of COVID-19.

This chain links TRBV5-1 with TRBJ1-1; a possible D gene is TRBD1 (5 bases). The sequence was collected from a woman aged 30 to 39 who had been exposed to COVID-19. Sequences were obtained from PBMCs or T cells enriched from blood (not recorded which). The CDR3 loop is CASSLEGAAAEAFF. The CDR3, as DNA: TGCGCCAGCAGCTTAGAAGGGGCTGCGGCTGAAGCTTTCTTT.